What follows are 31 T cell receptor beta chains derived from one specimen sequenced in a study of shared clonotypes between healthy human individuals. Only in-frame clones appear in the TCRdb table, and some are missing; sequencing was by immunoSEQ multiplex PCR. The data hold about 380,000 clones, with 90% to 97% observed a single time. Source material: memory CD8+ T cells sorted from blood. The sample's subset: CD45RO+ cells pooled with CCR7-negative TemRA cells. The receptors shown here come from a man aged 30 to 39 in good health.

The genes are TRBV7-2 and TRBJ2-3; the D gene could be TRBD1 or TRBD2 (5 bases each). Germline V lookup: CDR1 SGHTA, CDR2 FQGNSA. The CDR3 loop spans 16 amino acids. V lost 1 base and J 3 bases, leaving 14 bases between the germline ends. CDR3 DNA: TGTGCCAGCAGCTTAGTATCTAGTGGGGGTACAGATACGCAGTATTTT. It yields the protein CASSLVSSGGTDTQYF.

This chain links TRBV7-3 with TRBJ2-6; D might be TRBD1 (6 bases). CDR1 is SGHTA, CDR2 FQGTGA, per germline. The V end was cut by 1 base, the J end by 2 bases, with 15 bases between. This CDR3 spans 18 amino acids. CDR3 in DNA: TGTGCCAGCAGCTTAATCCCCCCACAGGGAACTGGGGCCAACGTCCTGACTTTC. Translated: CASSLIPPQGTGANVLTF.

V and J are TRBV5-1 and TRBJ2-7, with D possibly called TRBD1 or TRBD2 (5 bases each). The V end lost 3 bases, the J end lost 3 bases, and 16 bases lay between the germline ends. The CDR3 has 15 amino acids. Germline values: CDR1 SGHRS, CDR2 YFSETQ. The chain's CDR3 is CASSWDLFRVYEQYF. The CDR3 nucleotides are TGCGCCAGCAGCTGGGACCTATTCAGGGTCTACGAGCAGTACTTC.

This chain joins TRBV13 and TRBJ2-5, with 7 bases lining up with TRBD2. CDR1 and CDR2 from the germline V gene are PRHDT and FYEKMQ (reference sequence). The CDR3 has 16 residues. V trimming: 2 bases; J trimming: 2 bases; junction bases outside the gene matches: 8. The CDR3, as DNA: TGTGCCAGCAGCTTATTCACCGGGGAGGGTCAAGAGACCCAGTACTTC. It codes for CASSLFTGEGQETQYF.

The chain is built from TRBV29-1 and TRBJ2-1; 7 positions match TRBD2. With 4 bases clipped from V and 2 bases from J, the junction kept 8 bases outside the gene matches. The CDR3 runs to 15 residues. The germline gives CDR1 SQVTM, CDR2 ANQGSEA. This CDR3 reads CSVGLAGEPYNEQFF. The CDR3 region has the DNA TGCAGCGTTGGGTTGGCGGGAGAACCCTACAATGAGCAGTTCTTC.

The chain joins TRBV7-9 to TRBJ2-7; TRBD2 aligns across 8 bases. The J segment lost 0 bases and the V segment lost 1 base, leaving 2 bases of the junction unmatched. The CDR3 has 15 residues. CDR1 SEHNR and CDR2 FQNEAQ come from the germline V gene (reference sequence). CDR3 coding DNA: TGTGCCAGCAGCTTAGAGGCGGGAGGCTCCTACGAGCAGTACTTC. Encoded protein: CASSLEAGGSYEQYF.

J is TRBJ2-2 and V is TRBV4-1, with TRBD2 matching 10 bases. Unmatched junction bases numbered 3, after V lost 2 bases and J lost 6 bases. CDR3 length: 15 amino acids. Per germline, CDR1 MGHRA and CDR2 YSYEKL. This CDR3 is CASSQLAGVPGELFF. CDR3 sequence (DNA): TGCGCCAGCAGCCAACTAGCGGGAGTCCCCGGGGAGCTGTTTTTT.

The CDR3 sequence is CASSLLAGDGELFF. DNA for the CDR3: TGTGCCAGCAGCTTACTCGCGGGAGATGGGGAGCTGTTTTTT. This chain links TRBV7-2 with TRBJ2-2; 7 nucleotides match TRBD2. Trimming took 2 bases from V and 8 from J; bases not matched to a gene: 5. The CDR3 length is 14 residues. In germline, CDR1 is SGHTA, CDR2 FQGNSA.

The chain has TRBV18 and TRBJ1-3, with D perhaps matching TRBD1 (6 bases). V lost 0 bases and J lost 0, with 9 bases in between. The CDR3 spans 16 residues. Germline CDR1 reads KGHSH; CDR2 reads LQKENI. Here the CDR3 reads CASSPPRGFSGNTIYF. The CDR3 DNA is TGTGCCAGCTCACCACCGAGGGGGTTCTCTGGAAACACCATATATTTT.

This chain joins TRBV5-1 and TRBJ2-1, with TRBD2 identical over 10 bases. The junction had 5 bases not matched to a gene; V was cut back by 2 bases and J by 9 bases. CDR3 size: 14 residues. From germline, CDR1 is SGHRS and CDR2 YFSETQ. CDR3 in DNA: TGCGCCAGCAGCTTAGCGGGAGGGCCAAGTGAGCAGTTCTTC. This codes for CASSLAGGPSEQFF.

The V gene is TRBV7-8, the J gene TRBJ2-7; the match to TRBD1 covers 7 bases. Trimming cost V 3 bases and J 6 bases; bases outside gene matches: 8. Germline loops: CDR1 SGHVS, CDR2 FQNEAQ. The CDR3 loop spans 14 amino acids. The CDR3 DNA reads TGTGCCAGCAGCTTGGGACAGAGCTTCGGCGAGCAGTACTTC. Amino acid sequence: CASSLGQSFGEQYF.

This clone was observed once. V and J are TRBV5-1 and TRBJ1-2; 7 bases agree with TRBD1. Trimming at V came to 4 bases and at J to 6 bases, leaving 18 bases not matched to a gene. This CDR3 has 17 amino acids. Germline V gives CDR1 SGHRS, CDR2 YFSETQ. This chain's CDR3 is CASSIEGAQGYRNGYTF. The CDR3 DNA reads TGCGCCAGCAGCATCGAGGGGGCGCAAGGATATAGGAATGGCTACACCTTC.

This clone was counted a single time. The chain recombines TRBV7-9 with TRBJ2-3; 7 bases map to TRBD2. The CDR3 consists of 16 residues. The J segment lost 4 bases and the V segment lost 1 base, leaving 8 bases of the junction unmatched. In germline, CDR1 is SEHNR, CDR2 FQNEAQ (reference sequence). The CDR3 here is CASSLGGRAGADTQYF. The CDR3 DNA reads as TGTGCCAGCAGCTTAGGGGGGAGGGCCGGGGCAGATACGCAGTATTTT.

This chain connects TRBV6-6 to TRBJ1-5; D is possibly TRBD1 (6 bases). Germline-derived CDR1 and CDR2 are MNHNY and SVGAGI (reference sequence). This CDR3 spans 13 amino acids. V was shortened by 6 bases and J by 7 bases, with 13 bases between the two germline ends. The CDR3 region is CASSLGGPQPQHF. The CDR3 nucleotides are TGTGCCAGCAGCCTAGGGGGTCCGCAGCCCCAGCATTTT.

The V gene is TRBV30, the J gene TRBJ2-5; D is uncertain. This CDR3 spans 13 amino acids. From germline, CDR1 is GTSNPN and CDR2 SVGIG (reference sequence). V shed 1 base and J shed 5 bases, with 11 bases lying between them. In nucleotides, the CDR3 is TGTGCCTGGAGTGCTGAAGCCGCGGAGACCCAGTACTTC. It translates to CAWSAEAAETQYF.

The V and J genes are TRBV19 and TRBJ2-3; D perhaps matches TRBD1 (6 bases). The CDR3 has 17 residues. Between the trimmed V and J ends, which lost 5 bases and 3 bases, there was a span of 21 bases. CDR1 is LNHDA and CDR2 is SQIVND in the germline V gene (reference sequence). Here the CDR3 reads CASSEHTGKSGTDTQYF. DNA of the CDR3: TGTGCCAGTAGTGAACACACAGGGAAAAGTGGGACAGATACGCAGTATTTT.

The chain is built from TRBV6-5 and TRBJ1-4; no definite D call. Trimming took off 0 bases at V and 3 bases at J, with 11 bases between the two ends. Per germline, CDR1 MNHEY and CDR2 SVGAGI. The CDR3 spans 16 residues. CDR3 DNA sequence: TGTGCCAGCAGTTACTCGGCCTCAACGTCTAATGAAAAACTGTTTTTT. This codes for CASSYSASTSNEKLFF.

This sequence joins TRBV11-2 and TRBJ1-5; the D gene is possibly TRBD1 (6 bases). V was cut by 4 bases and J by 5 bases, with 15 bases left in between. Germline loops: CDR1 SGHAT, CDR2 FQNNGV. This CDR3 is built from 15 residues. CDR3 sequence (DNA): TGTGCCAGCAGCTCCGCAGGGGAGGGACATCAGCCCCAGCATTTT. Amino acids: CASSSAGEGHQPQHF.

The rearrangement links TRBV6-5 to TRBJ2-7; 8 bases map to TRBD1. Germline loops: CDR1 MNHEY, CDR2 SVGAGI. Germline trimming cut 0 bases from V and 3 bases from J; bases unmatched to any gene: 7. This CDR3 is 16 amino acids long. The CDR3 coding sequence is TGTGCCAGCAGTTACTCGAGGCAGGGGGCGAGCTACGAGCAGTACTTC. Its protein product is CASSYSRQGASYEQYF.

This clone has just one count. The V gene is TRBV5-4, the J gene TRBJ1-1, with D possibly matching TRBD1 (6 bases). In germline, CDR1 is SGHNT, CDR2 YYREEE (reference sequence). V was trimmed by 0 bases and J by 1 base, leaving 10 bases between them. CDR3 length equals 15 residues. The CDR3 region has the DNA TGTGCCAGCAGCTTGGGGGGGGGCAGGAACACTGAAGCTTTCTTT. This sequence encodes CASSLGGGRNTEAFF.

V usage is TRBV27 and J usage is TRBJ2-5, with 8 bases fitting TRBD1. The J segment lost 5 bases and the V segment lost 6 bases, leaving 5 bases of the junction unmatched. This CDR3 is built from 13 residues. Per germline, CDR1 MNHEY and CDR2 SMNVEV (reference sequence). CDR3 nucleotide sequence: TGTGCCAGCAGCAGGGGGCTTTGGGAGACCCAGTACTTC. Translation: CASSRGLWETQYF.

The chain carries TRBV7-8 and TRBJ2-1, with 9 bases matching TRBD2. This CDR3 region has 17 residues. Germline CDR1 is SGHVS and CDR2 is FQNEAQ. V lost 5 bases and J lost 4; bases outside the gene matches: 12. The CDR3 DNA reads TGTGCCAGCAGCCCCCCCAGGACTAGCGCTAAATACAATGAGCAGTTCTTC. The encoded protein is CASSPPRTSAKYNEQFF.

V gene TRBV6-5 combines with J gene TRBJ2-7; D unclear. With 0 bases removed from V and 3 bases from J, the gap between germline ends came to 9 bases. The CDR3 contains 14 residues. From germline, CDR1 is MNHEY and CDR2 SVGAGI. The CDR3 DNA is TGTGCCAGCAGTTACTCGGCCAGCAACTACGAGCAGTACTTC. It encodes CASSYSASNYEQYF.

This chain connects TRBV30 to TRBJ2-5; 7 bases align to TRBD2. The CDR3 sequence is 15 residues long. Germline V gene lookup returns CDR1 GTSNPN and CDR2 SVGIG (reference sequence). V was clipped by 1 base and J by 6 bases; unmatched bases: 11. The CDR3 bases are TGTGCCTGGAGTGGGGGTAGCGGGCGTCTGAAGACCCAGTACTTC. This encodes CAWSGGSGRLKTQYF.

DNA of the CDR3: TGTGCCAGCAGCAAACGCCGTCCTGGGGCCATCCAGGGGCAAGAGACCCAGTACTTC. Translating gives CASSKRRPGAIQGQETQYF. The gene calls are TRBV21-1 and TRBJ2-5; the table calls TRBD1, which could not be checked here. TRBV21-1 is a pseudogene locus. The CDR3 is 19 residues long.

The chain joins TRBV7-2 to TRBJ2-1, with 10 bases fitting TRBD1. With 8 bases clipped from V and 10 bases from J, the junction kept 8 bases outside the gene matches. The germline V gene encodes CDR1 SGHTA and CDR2 FQGNSA. This CDR3 is 13 amino acids long. CDR3: CASGPGQGSEQFF. In DNA, the CDR3 is TGTGCCAGCGGCCCGGGACAGGGGAGCGAGCAGTTCTTC.

This sequence joins TRBV10-1 and TRBJ2-7, with TRBD2 identical over 8 bases. This CDR3 spans 17 amino acids. Germline assignment: CDR1 WNHNN and CDR2 SYGVQD (reference sequence). The V and J ends lost 6 bases and 2 bases, in that order; junction bases with no gene match: 15. The CDR3 sequence is CASRSRRAGGWTYEQYF. CDR3 bases: TGCGCCAGCAGGAGTCGTAGGGCGGGAGGATGGACCTACGAGCAGTACTTC.

As regards this clone: The same CDR3 is also encoded by other DNA sequences in this sample. For the CDR3, the DNA is TGTGCCAGCAGTTTACTAGCGTACGAGCAGTACTTC. This gives the protein CASSLLAYEQYF. This chain uses TRBV28 with TRBJ2-7; a possible D gene is TRBD2 (6 bases). Germline V lookup: CDR1 MDHEN, CDR2 SYDVKM. The V end was cut by 2 bases, the J end by 4 bases, with 6 bases between. The CDR3 has 12 amino acids.

The CDR3: CASSVSTHSYNEQFF. The CDR3 region has the DNA TGTGCCAGCAGCGTGAGTACTCATTCCTACAATGAGCAGTTCTTC. The chain recombines TRBV9 with TRBJ2-1; D unclear. The CDR3 runs 15 residues. Trimming stripped 2 bases from V and 1 base from J, with 10 bases between. CDR1 SGDLS and CDR2 YYNGEE come from the germline V gene.

The chain carries TRBV13 and TRBJ2-7, with D unclear. CDR1 is PRHDT and CDR2 is FYEKMQ in the germline V gene (reference sequence). The CDR3 length is 9 residues. V was shortened by 8 bases and J by 5 bases, with 4 bases between the two germline ends. For the CDR3, the DNA is TGTGCCAGCGACGACGAGCAGTACTTC. It codes for CASDDEQYF.

This chain uses TRBV6-1 with TRBJ2-2, with TRBD1 matching 7 bases. The CDR3 loop spans 14 amino acids. Germline loops: CDR1 MNHNS, CDR2 SASEGT. Trimming cost V 4 bases and J 2 bases; bases outside gene matches: 1. The CDR3 sequence is CASSVGGNTGELFF. DNA for the CDR3: TGTGCCAGCAGTGTAGGGGGCAACACCGGGGAGCTGTTTTTT.